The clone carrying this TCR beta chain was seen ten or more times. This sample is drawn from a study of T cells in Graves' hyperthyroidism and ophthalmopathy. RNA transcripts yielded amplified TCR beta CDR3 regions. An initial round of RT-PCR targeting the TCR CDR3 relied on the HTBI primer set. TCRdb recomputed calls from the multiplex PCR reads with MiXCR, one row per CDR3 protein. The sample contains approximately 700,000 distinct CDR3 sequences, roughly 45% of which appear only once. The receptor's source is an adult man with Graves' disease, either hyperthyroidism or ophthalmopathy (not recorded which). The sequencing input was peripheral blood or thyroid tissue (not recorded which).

The chain's CDR3 is CASSLAAREKLFF. The CDR3 nucleotides read TGTGCCAGCAGCTTAGCGGCGCGGGAAAAACTGTTTTTT. The chain couples TRBV7-8 to TRBJ1-4; D not resolved. Trimming removed 0 bases at V and 8 bases at J, with 7 bases between. The CDR3 is 13 amino acids. Germline V gene data show CDR1 as SGHVS and CDR2 as FQNEAQ.